This T cell receptor (beta chain) is from a study of blood T cell repertoires in COVID-19. On the study more broadly: The United States, Italy and Spain were the sources of the acute and convalescent COVID-19 samples. Nucleic acid was either cDNA or gDNA, and it came from T cells, B-cell-depleted T cells, or PBMCs.

Seattle's enrolled individuals joined amid active infection and were then monitored longitudinally. The authors' processing: By means of reference gene primer amplification, nucleated cell counts were estimated. Sequencing used immunoSEQ multiplex PCR; TCRdb keeps in-frame clones, though not all of them. The DNA was the basis for D and trimming; V, J and clone size are from that table. The sample holds fewer than 300,000 clones, 85% to 90% seen once. The length of the CDR3 is 15 residues. Germline loops: CDR1 MNHEY, CDR2 SMNVEV (reference sequence). V was shortened by 1 base and J by 0 bases, with 7 bases between the two germline ends. Points on this clone: This sample also contains other DNA sequences that code for the same CDR3.

The genes are TRBV27 and TRBJ1-5; D is undetermined. Input material: peripheral blood. The TCR was taken from a woman in her forties or fifties with COVID-19, enrolled during active disease. The CDR3 loop is CASSLFPYSNQPQHF. CDR3 coding DNA: TGTGCCAGCAGTTTATTCCCGTATAGCAATCAGCCCCAGCATTTT.